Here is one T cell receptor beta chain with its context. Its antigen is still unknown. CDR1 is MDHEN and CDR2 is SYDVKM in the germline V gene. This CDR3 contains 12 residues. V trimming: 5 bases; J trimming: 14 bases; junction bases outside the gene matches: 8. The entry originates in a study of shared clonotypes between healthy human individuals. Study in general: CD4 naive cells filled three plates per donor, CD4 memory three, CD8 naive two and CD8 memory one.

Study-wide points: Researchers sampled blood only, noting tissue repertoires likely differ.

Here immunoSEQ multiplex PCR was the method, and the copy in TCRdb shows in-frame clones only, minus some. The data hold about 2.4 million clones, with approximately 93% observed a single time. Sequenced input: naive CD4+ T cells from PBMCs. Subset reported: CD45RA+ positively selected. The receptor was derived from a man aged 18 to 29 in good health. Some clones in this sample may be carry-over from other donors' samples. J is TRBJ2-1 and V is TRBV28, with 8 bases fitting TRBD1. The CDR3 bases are TGTGCCAGCAGTGGCCGAGACAGGGGCGAGTTCTTC. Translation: CASSGRDRGEFF.